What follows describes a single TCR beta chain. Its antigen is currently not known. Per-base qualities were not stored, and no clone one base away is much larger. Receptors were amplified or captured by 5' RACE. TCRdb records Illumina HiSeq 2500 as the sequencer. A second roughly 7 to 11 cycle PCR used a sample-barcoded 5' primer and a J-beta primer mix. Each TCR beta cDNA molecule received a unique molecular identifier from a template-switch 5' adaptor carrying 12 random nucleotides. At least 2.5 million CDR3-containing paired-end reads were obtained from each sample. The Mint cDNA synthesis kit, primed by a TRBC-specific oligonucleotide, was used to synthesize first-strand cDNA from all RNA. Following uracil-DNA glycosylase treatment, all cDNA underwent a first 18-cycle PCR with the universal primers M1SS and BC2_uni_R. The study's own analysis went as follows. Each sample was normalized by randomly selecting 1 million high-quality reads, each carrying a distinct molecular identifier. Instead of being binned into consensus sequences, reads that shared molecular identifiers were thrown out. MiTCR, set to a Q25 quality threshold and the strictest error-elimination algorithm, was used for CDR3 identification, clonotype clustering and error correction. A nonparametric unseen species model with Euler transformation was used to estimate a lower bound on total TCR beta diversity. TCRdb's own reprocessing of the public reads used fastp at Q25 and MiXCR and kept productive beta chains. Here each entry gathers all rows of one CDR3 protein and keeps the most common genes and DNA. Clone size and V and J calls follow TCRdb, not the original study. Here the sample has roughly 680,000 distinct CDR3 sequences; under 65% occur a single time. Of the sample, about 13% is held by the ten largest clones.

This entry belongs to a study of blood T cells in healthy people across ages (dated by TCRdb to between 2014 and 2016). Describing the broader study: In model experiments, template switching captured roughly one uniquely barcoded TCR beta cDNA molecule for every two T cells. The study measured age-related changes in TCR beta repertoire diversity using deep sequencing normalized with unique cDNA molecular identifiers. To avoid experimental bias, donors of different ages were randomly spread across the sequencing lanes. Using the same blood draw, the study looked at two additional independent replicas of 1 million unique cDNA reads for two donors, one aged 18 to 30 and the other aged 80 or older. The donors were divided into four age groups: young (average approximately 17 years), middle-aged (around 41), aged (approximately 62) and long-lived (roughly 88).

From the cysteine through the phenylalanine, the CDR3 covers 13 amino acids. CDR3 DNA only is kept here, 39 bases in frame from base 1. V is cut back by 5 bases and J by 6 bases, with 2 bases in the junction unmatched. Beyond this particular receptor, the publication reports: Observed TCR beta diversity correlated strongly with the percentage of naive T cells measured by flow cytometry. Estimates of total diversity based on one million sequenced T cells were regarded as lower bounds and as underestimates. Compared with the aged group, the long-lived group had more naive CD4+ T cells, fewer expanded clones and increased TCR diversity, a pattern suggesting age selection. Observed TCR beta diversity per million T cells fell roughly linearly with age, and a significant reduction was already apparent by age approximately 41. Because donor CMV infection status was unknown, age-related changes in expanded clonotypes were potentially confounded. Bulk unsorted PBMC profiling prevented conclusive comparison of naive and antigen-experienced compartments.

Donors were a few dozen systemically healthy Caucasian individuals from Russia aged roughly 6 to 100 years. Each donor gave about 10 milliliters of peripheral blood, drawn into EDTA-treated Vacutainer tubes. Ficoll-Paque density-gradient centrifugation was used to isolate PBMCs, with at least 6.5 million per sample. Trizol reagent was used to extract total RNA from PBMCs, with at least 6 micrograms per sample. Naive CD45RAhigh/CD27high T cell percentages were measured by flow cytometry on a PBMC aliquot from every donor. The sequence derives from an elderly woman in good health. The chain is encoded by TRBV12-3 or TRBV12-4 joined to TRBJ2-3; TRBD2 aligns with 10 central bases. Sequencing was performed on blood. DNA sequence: TGTGCCAGCAGTCCGGGACTAGCGGATACGCAGTATTTT. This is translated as CASSPGLADTQYF.